These T cell receptor beta chains were read from a single sample in a study of T-cell reconstitution after alpha-beta-depleted transplantation in children. One entry per CDR3 protein results from TCRdb running MiXCR on the PCR reads. Seen here are 200,000 to 250,000 distinct CDR3 sequences, under 13% observed once, and the top ten hold 28%. Material: PBMCs, obtained before TCRalphabeta/CD19-depleted stem cell transplant. All receptors derive from a child less than two years old with acute myeloid leukemia, due to receive a stem cell transplant. Each CDR3 is given with its conserved first and last residue. A D gene is named only where the DNA matches it firmly. Clone sizes are given selectively: once, few, many, or a class where the clone is expanded.

CDR3aa	CDR3nt	abundance	j_gene	d_gene	v_gene
CASTALLGQGGDTQYF	TGTGCCAGCACCGCCCTCCTGGGACAGGGGGGAGATACGCAGTATTTT	many	TRBJ2-3	TRBD1	TRBV6-2/TRBV6-3
CASSGEGSEQFF	TGTGCCAGCAGTGGAGAGGGAAGTGAGCAGTTCTTC	.	TRBJ2-1	.	TRBV2
CSARVVPGTNRLETQYF	TGCAGTGCTAGGGTCGTACCAGGGACAAACCGCCTTGAGACCCAGTACTTC	.	TRBJ2-5	.	TRBV20-1
CASSLWGQESSYEQYF	TGTGCCAGCAGTTTATGGGGTCAGGAGAGCTCCTACGAGCAGTACTTC	many	TRBJ2-7	.	TRBV28
CASSWVPFSTDTQYF	TGTGCCAGCAGCTGGGTCCCCTTCAGCACAGATACGCAGTATTTT	many	TRBJ2-3	.	TRBV28
CASSPRTGLSGANVLTF	TGTGCCAGCAGCCCTCGAACAGGGCTCTCTGGGGCCAACGTCCTGACTTTC	many	TRBJ2-6	.	TRBV12-3/TRBV12-4
CASSRTTGSTEAFF	TGCGCCAGCAGCCGCACAACAGGGTCCACTGAAGCTTTCTTT	many	TRBJ1-1	.	TRBV4-1
CASSPPGSRFNEQYF	TGTGCCAGCAGCCCACCCGGGTCACGGTTTAACGAGCAGTACTTC	many	TRBJ2-7	.	TRBV11-2
CASSSGLAESLYEQYF	TGTGCCAGCAGCTCCGGACTAGCGGAGTCCCTATACGAGCAGTACTTC	many	TRBJ2-7	TRBD2	TRBV5-5
CASSPQGRKNTEAFF	TGTGCCAGCAGCCCACAGGGGCGAAAGAACACTGAAGCTTTCTTT	many	TRBJ1-1	TRBD1	TRBV7-2
CSASLRADNNEQFF	TGCAGTGCTAGTCTGCGGGCGGACAACAATGAGCAGTTCTTC	many	TRBJ2-1	.	TRBV20-1
CSVDQQQFEAFF	TGCAGCGTTGACCAACAGCAGTTTGAAGCTTTCTTT	many	TRBJ1-1	.	TRBV29-1
CASRTPDGVHEQFF	TGTGCCAGCAGAACCCCCGACGGAGTACATGAGCAGTTCTTC	many	TRBJ2-1	.	TRBV7-9
CASSSAGLSREQYF	TGTGCCAGCAGTTCGGCAGGGTTATCTCGCGAGCAGTACTTC	few	TRBJ2-7	.	TRBV7-2
CSMVVAGGNNEQFF	TGCAGTATGGTAGTGGCAGGGGGTAACAATGAGCAGTTCTTC	few	TRBJ2-1	TRBD1	TRBV20-1
CASSFAAGQIYNEQFF	TGTGCCAGCAGCTTCGCTGCGGGGCAAATCTACAATGAGCAGTTCTTC	.	TRBJ2-1	.	TRBV11-2
CASSHSVSSNQPQHF	TGTGCCAGCAGCCACAGCGTTTCTAGCAATCAGCCCCAGCATTTT	few	TRBJ1-5	.	TRBV3-1
CATSRLPGQGYNEQFF	TGTGCCACCAGCCGGCTCCCGGGACAGGGGTACAATGAGCAGTTCTTC	many	TRBJ2-1	TRBD1	TRBV15
CASSYKQGPFNYGYTF	TGTGCCAGCAGTTACAAACAGGGCCCCTTCAACTATGGCTACACCTTC	many	TRBJ1-2	.	TRBV6-5
CASSLGTQTDTQYF	TGTGCCAGCAGCCTCGGGACACAGACAGATACGCAGTATTTT	many	TRBJ2-3	.	TRBV6-2/TRBV6-3
CASSFWGQRDPYF	TGTGCCAGCAGCTTTTGGGGCCAAAGGGATCCCTATTTT	many	TRBJ2-3	.	TRBV11-2
CASSSNREQPQHF	TGTGCCAGCAGCTCGAACAGGGAACAGCCCCAGCATTTT	few	TRBJ1-5	.	TRBV5-4
CASSLEAGPVAGGTQYF	TGTGCCAGCAGCTTAGAAGCGGGGCCGGTAGCAGGGGGTACGCAGTATTTT	many	TRBJ2-3	.	TRBV11-2
CASSLDLTAREQFF	TGTGCCAGCAGTTTGGACTTGACCGCACGTGAGCAGTTCTTC	many	TRBJ2-1	.	TRBV6-5
CASSLHNTGNTEAFF	TGTGCCAGCAGTTTACATAATACAGGGAATACTGAAGCTTTCTTT	many	TRBJ1-1	.	TRBV27
CASSAGELKTQYF	TGTGCCAGCAGCGCGGGAGAGCTGAAGACCCAGTACTTC	.	TRBJ2-5	.	TRBV9
CASSHDDQGLFTGELFF	TGCGCCAGCAGCCATGATGATCAGGGGCTATTTACCGGGGAGCTGTTTTTT	few	TRBJ2-2	.	TRBV5-1
CATSDLRTGRNEQFF	TGTGCCACCAGTGATTTACGGACAGGGCGAAATGAGCAGTTCTTC	many	TRBJ2-1	TRBD1	TRBV24-1
CATSRVGSGVTDTQYF	TGTGCCACCAGCAGAGTCGGTAGCGGTGTCACAGATACGCAGTATTTT	many	TRBJ2-3	.	TRBV15
CASSDPGGVYEQYF	TGTGCCAGCAGTGACCCCGGTGGTGTCTACGAGCAGTACTTC	.	TRBJ2-7	.	TRBV25-1
CSARDIKQHFANTGELFF	TGCAGTGCTAGAGATATCAAGCAACACTTCGCGAACACCGGGGAGCTGTTTTTT	many	TRBJ2-2	.	TRBV20-1
CASSQGGIGTIYF	TGTGCCAGCAGCCAAGGGGGTATTGGCACCATATATTTT	many	TRBJ1-3	.	TRBV3-1
CASSPRTGVYGYTF	TGTGCCAGCAGCCCTCGGACGGGCGTCTATGGCTACACCTTC	many	TRBJ1-2	.	TRBV9
CAWATGAEAFF	TGTGCCTGGGCTACAGGGGCTGAAGCTTTCTTT	many	TRBJ1-1	TRBD1	TRBV30
CSARVGLAGGGNRGTGQYF	TGCAGTGCTAGAGTGGGACTAGCGGGAGGAGGGAATAGGGGCACAGGGCAGTACTTC	many	TRBJ2-7	TRBD2	TRBV20-1
CSALLAGGPTDTQYF	TGCAGTGCCCTTCTAGCGGGAGGCCCCACAGATACGCAGTATTTT	many	TRBJ2-3	TRBD2	TRBV20-1
CASSYGRLNEQFF	TGTGCCAGCAGTTACGGGCGTTTAAATGAGCAGTTCTTC	.	TRBJ2-1	.	TRBV6-5
CSVTRLGELTGYTF	TGCAGCGTGACCCGGCTGGGAGAGTTGACTGGCTACACCTTC	.	TRBJ1-2	.	TRBV29-1
CASSLAGGRAHYEQYF	TGTGCCAGCAGCTTAGCGGGCGGGAGGGCCCACTACGAGCAGTACTTC	many	TRBJ2-7	TRBD2	TRBV7-2
CASSSYTSGRAGEQFF	TGCGCCAGCAGCTCCTACACTAGCGGGAGGGCCGGTGAGCAGTTCTTC	.	TRBJ2-1	TRBD2	TRBV5-1
CASSVGQGIRGYTF	TGTGCCAGCAGCGTTGGACAGGGAATTCGAGGCTACACCTTC	.	TRBJ1-2	TRBD1	TRBV13
CASSYADEQYF	TGTGCCAGCAGTTACGCGGACGAGCAGTACTTC	many	TRBJ2-7	.	TRBV6-5
CASNPPGLAYNEQFF	TGTGCCAGCAACCCACCGGGACTAGCATACAATGAGCAGTTCTTC	many	TRBJ2-1	TRBD2	TRBV7-2
CASTPWGSGSGDTQYF	TGTGCCAGCACTCCCTGGGGTAGCGGGAGTGGAGATACGCAGTATTTT	many	TRBJ2-3	TRBD2	TRBV28
CAWRQATRYGYTF	TGTGCCTGGAGACAGGCAACCCGGTACGGCTACACCTTC	many	TRBJ1-2	.	TRBV30
CSATSGSPDTQYF	TGCAGTGCTACTAGCGGGAGCCCAGATACGCAGTATTTT	many	TRBJ2-3	TRBD2	TRBV20-1
CSAREGQAEAFF	TGCAGTGCTAGAGAGGGGCAGGCTGAAGCTTTCTTT	many	TRBJ1-1	.	TRBV20-1
CASSHRLAPSSYNEQFF	TGTGCCAGCAGCCATCGACTAGCCCCAAGCTCCTACAATGAGCAGTTCTTC	few	TRBJ2-1	TRBD2	TRBV4-2
CSADPPGGVEQYF	TGCAGTGCTGATCCGCCCGGGGGTGTCGAGCAGTACTTC	many	TRBJ2-7	.	TRBV20-1
CASNPLGAMNTEAFF	TGTGCCAGCAATCCGCTGGGGGCTATGAACACTGAAGCTTTCTTT	few	TRBJ1-1	.	TRBV2